The 12 T cell receptor beta chains given below trace back to one sample, sequenced in a study of cytotoxic CD8 clonotypes in ibrutinib-treated CLL. Sequenced by immunoSEQ multiplex PCR; TCRdb stores in-frame clones only, minus some. Among about 300,000 clones listed, 76% were seen once. The sample was PBMCs, taken at disease progression, from a patient treated with ibrutinib. The receptors derive from a human donor with chronic lymphocytic leukemia.

The gene calls are TRBV28 and TRBJ1-3, with D possibly TRBD1 on 5 matching bases. With 5 bases removed from V and 7 bases from J, the gap between germline ends came to 21 bases. This CDR3 region has 16 residues. CDR1 is MDHEN and CDR2 is SYDVKM in the germline V gene. The CDR3 spells CASSRDGPARGNTIYF. CDR3 DNA sequence: TGTGCCAGCAGTCGGGACGGACCCGCCCGTGGGAACACCATATATTTT. The full variable domain, its missing parts supplied by reference TRBV28 and TRBJ1-3, is DVKVTQSSRYLVKRTGEKVFLECVQDMDHENMFWYRQDPGLGLRLIYFSYDVKMKEKGDIPEGYSVSREKKERFSLILESASTNQTSMYLCASSRDGPARGNTIYFGEGSWLTVV.

V and J are TRBV5-6 and TRBJ2-3, with TRBD2 matching over 13 bases. Germline trimming cut 0 bases from V and 7 bases from J; bases unmatched to any gene: 2. Germline lookup yields CDR1 SGHDT and CDR2 YYEEEE. This CDR3 is built from 15 residues. CDR3 bases: TGTGCCAGCAGCTTGGGACTAGCGGGGGGCTATACGCAGTATTTT. Translating it yields CASSLGLAGGYTQYF.

This chain joins TRBV5-1 and TRBJ2-7, with TRBD2 matching 9 bases. The CDR3 loop spans 15 amino acids. V trimming: 5 bases; J trimming: 1 base; junction bases outside the gene matches: 7. Looked up from germline, CDR1 is SGHRS and CDR2 is YFSETQ. The CDR3 here is CASSYSGRVSYEQYF. CDR3 bases: TGCGCCAGCAGTTATAGCGGGAGAGTTTCCTACGAGCAGTACTTC.

This clone is a singleton in its sample. This chain joins TRBV27 and TRBJ1-1; D is perhaps TRBD1 (6 bases). V dropped 0 bases and J dropped 1 base, with 15 bases sitting between them. Germline CDR1 reads MNHEY; CDR2 reads SMNVEV (reference sequence). The CDR3 is made up of 17 amino acids. Here the CDR3 reads CASSLSWWGARNTEAFF. The CDR3 DNA is TGTGCCAGCAGTTTATCTTGGTGGGGGGCCAGGAACACTGAAGCTTTCTTT.

This chain uses TRBV5-1 with TRBJ2-1; D is uncertain. CDR1 is SGHRS and CDR2 is YFSETQ in the germline V gene. With 2 bases removed from V and 6 bases from J, the gap between germline ends came to 9 bases. The CDR3 is 13 residues long. For the CDR3, the DNA is TGCGCCAGCAGCTTACAAAAGCGCAATGAGCAGTTCTTC. Protein: CASSLQKRNEQFF.

V gene TRBV4-3 combines with J gene TRBJ2-7; a possible D gene is TRBD2 (5 bases). This CDR3 has 12 amino acids. From germline, CDR1 is LGHNA and CDR2 YSLEER. Trimming cost V 3 bases and J 6 bases, with 9 bases left between them. CDR3 sequence: CASSHKGGEQYF. CDR3 nucleotide sequence: TGCGCCAGCAGCCATAAAGGAGGCGAGCAGTACTTC.

This sequence joins TRBV7-6 and TRBJ2-3, with D maybe TRBD2 (5 bases). Germline CDR1 and CDR2: SGHVS and FNYEAQ. Deletions cut 1 base from V and 6 bases from J, with 17 bases between. This CDR3 contains 16 residues. CDR3 DNA: TGTGCCAGCAGCTTAGAGAGCGGACTGGAGATGGATACGCAGTATTTT. It specifies CASSLESGLEMDTQYF. The full variable domain, with the rest looked up from reference TRBV7-6 and TRBJ2-3, is GAGVSQSPRYKVTKRGQDVALRCDPISGHVSLYWYRQALGQGPEFLTYFNYEAQQDKSGLPNDRFSAERPEGSISTLTIQRTEQRDSAMYRCASSLESGLEMDTQYFGPGTRLTVL.

This clone was recorded a few times. V gene TRBV7-2 combines with J gene TRBJ2-2, with D unclear. Germline CDR1 SGHTA, CDR2 FQGNSA. This CDR3 is 16 amino acids long. V was clipped by 5 bases and J by 3 bases, with 16 bases between them. CDR3 protein: CASSKGRWLDTGELFF. For the CDR3, the DNA is TGTGCCAGCAGCAAGGGCCGCTGGCTGGACACCGGGGAGCTGTTTTTT.

This clone was recorded a few times. The gene calls are TRBV7-3 and TRBJ2-1, with D maybe TRBD2 (5 bases). The CDR3 length is 15 residues. The V end was cut by 3 bases, the J end by 0 bases, with 9 bases between. The germline CDR1 and CDR2 sequences are SGHTA and FQGTGA. The CDR3 nucleotides read TGTGCCAGCAGCTTCGTCGGGGACTCCTACAATGAGCAGTTCTTC. This translates into CASSFVGDSYNEQFF.

This chain uses TRBV7-2 with TRBJ2-5; D call uncertain. Germline V lookup: CDR1 SGHTA, CDR2 FQGNSA. This CDR3 spans 14 amino acids. The V end was cut by 5 bases, the J end by 2 bases, with 12 bases between. The CDR3 loop is CASSGPWPQETQYF. As DNA, the CDR3 is TGTGCCAGCAGCGGACCTTGGCCTCAAGAGACCCAGTACTTC.

This chain joins TRBV6-5 and TRBJ2-7; 8 positions agree with TRBD2. Trimming cost V 5 bases and J 5 bases; bases outside gene matches: 8. The CDR3 has 14 residues. CDR1 MNHEY and CDR2 SVGAGI come from the germline V gene. CDR3 in DNA: TGTGCCAGCAGTCCACGGGGGGGGCTGGACGAGCAGTACTTC. Protein product: CASSPRGGLDEQYF.

The CDR3 nucleotides read TGCGCCAGCAGCCTGGATTGGGCGGGAGGAAACACCATATATTTT. Translated, it gives CASSLDWAGGNTIYF. This chain joins TRBV5-1 and TRBJ1-3; no definite D call. The CDR3 runs 15 residues. Germline CDR1 and CDR2: SGHRS and YFSETQ. Trimming stripped 4 bases from V and 4 bases from J, with 15 bases between.